What follows are 25 T cell receptor beta chains derived from one specimen sequenced in a study of T-cell memory formation after mild COVID-19. TCRdb processed the 5' RACE reads anew with MiXCR; each CDR3 protein has one entry. There are under 300,000 distinct CDR3 sequences in the sample; 15% to 20% occur only once, and 20% to 25% lies in the top ten. The sequenced material came from PBMCs or a T cell subset sorted from them (not recorded which). These receptors were collected from a man aged 18-30 years who had mild COVID-19 (a few samples of this study predate the infection). Cell type and time point are not known.

This rearrangement joins TRBV12-3 or TRBV12-4 to TRBJ1-1; D gene unclear. The CDR3 has 13 amino acids. V was trimmed by 8 bases and J by 5 bases, leaving 15 bases between them. As DNA, the CDR3 is TGTGCCAGCGGTGGCGGACGCTGGACTGAAGCTTTCTTT. Amino acid sequence: CASGGGRWTEAFF.

This clonotype was seen at least ten times. The chain carries TRBV24-1 and TRBJ2-6; 8 bases align to TRBD1. With V trimmed by 9 bases and J by 2 bases, 2 bases remained unmatched. The CDR3 has 14 amino acids. Germline-derived CDR1 and CDR2 are KGHDR and SFDVKD. CDR3 residues: CATQGAAGANVLTF. The CDR3 DNA reads as TGTGCCACCCAGGGGGCTGCTGGGGCCAACGTCCTGACTTTC.

The chain has TRBV7-9 and TRBJ2-5; 11 bases fit TRBD1. The V gene's germline CDR1 is SEHNR and CDR2 FQNEAQ (reference sequence). The J segment lost 1 base and the V segment lost 0 bases, leaving 4 bases of the junction unmatched. The CDR3 covers 17 residues. The CDR3 bases are TGTGCCAGCAGCTTAGCATGGGGACAGGGGGTCCAAGAGACCCAGTACTTC. Translation: CASSLAWGQGVQETQYF.

V gene TRBV4-3 combines with J gene TRBJ1-2, with D hard to call. The CDR3 spans 14 residues. Germline V gene sequence: CDR1 LGHNA, CDR2 YSLEER. The ends were cut back, 7 bases at V and 5 bases at J, with 17 bases in the middle. CDR3 nucleotide sequence: TGCGCCAGCACGCCTGCGGCGAGGGCTTATGGCTACACCTTC. The encoded protein is CASTPAARAYGYTF.

V usage is TRBV6-1 and J usage is TRBJ2-3; D remains ambiguous. The length of the CDR3 is 14 residues. Looked up from germline, CDR1 is MNHNS and CDR2 is SASEGT. V dropped 6 bases and J dropped 9 bases, with 19 bases sitting between them. The CDR3 spells CASRVNLGAGTQYF. For the CDR3, the DNA is TGTGCCAGCAGAGTGAATCTCGGCGCCGGGACGCAGTATTTT.

In this sample, this clonotype turned up many times. The CDR3 loop is CASSLAGQGRNYGYTF. In nucleotides, the CDR3 is TGTGCCAGCAGCTTGGCTGGACAGGGGAGGAACTATGGCTACACCTTC. The V gene is TRBV7-2, the J gene TRBJ1-2; 9 bases are shared with TRBD1. From germline, CDR1 is SGHTA and CDR2 FQGNSA. J lost 2 bases, V lost 3 bases, and 7 bases had no gene match. This CDR3 comprises 16 residues.

V is TRBV7-9 and J is TRBJ1-5; TRBD1 might be the D (6 bases). Trimming took 5 bases from V and 0 from J, leaving 11 bases between them. In germline, CDR1 is SEHNR, CDR2 FQNEAQ (reference sequence). The CDR3 loop spans 15 amino acids. The chain's CDR3 is CASSGGQFSNQPQHF. The CDR3 DNA reads TGTGCCAGCAGCGGTGGACAGTTTAGCAATCAGCCCCAGCATTTT. The variable domain in full, completed from reference TRBV7-9 and TRBJ1-5, reads DTGVSQNPRHKITKRGQNVTFRCDPISEHNRLYWYRQTLGQGPEFLTYFQNEAQLEKSRLLSDRFSAERPKGSFSTLEIQRTEQGDSAMYLCASSGGQFSNQPQHFGDGTRLSIL.

The sample holds a few counts of this clonotype. The chain couples TRBV20-1 to TRBJ1-2, with 8 bases that match TRBD1. Unmatched junction bases numbered 1, after V lost 3 bases and J lost 7 bases. The germline CDR1 and CDR2 sequences are DFQATT and SNEGSKA (reference sequence). The CDR3 runs to 11 residues. The CDR3 nucleotides are TGCAGTGCTAGGGACAGGGTTGGCTACACCTTC. It is translated as CSARDRVGYTF.

The chain employs TRBV5-1 and TRBJ2-3; TRBD1 agrees at 8 bases. CDR3 length: 15 residues. Trimming cost V 6 bases and J 1 base; bases outside gene matches: 7. Germline-derived CDR1 and CDR2 are SGHRS and YFSETQ. CDR3 sequence reads: CASTDSGGRTDTQYF. CDR3 sequence (DNA): TGCGCCAGCACTGACTCAGGGGGCCGCACAGATACGCAGTATTTT.

This clonotype was recorded a few times. The chain employs TRBV7-4 and TRBJ1-3; the D is unclear. CDR3 size: 16 residues. CDR1 and CDR2 from the germline V gene are SGHVT and SQSDAQ. Trimming took off 2 bases at V and 4 bases at J, with 15 bases between the two ends. CDR3 protein: CASSLFPAFSGNTIYF. CDR3 nucleotide sequence: TGTGCCAGCAGCTTATTTCCCGCCTTCTCGGGAAACACCATATATTTT.

This clonotype was seen only a few times. This chain uses TRBV7-3 with TRBJ2-3; tentative D call: TRBD2 (5 bases). The CDR3 loop spans 14 amino acids. V was pared by 4 bases and J by 3 bases, with 11 bases between. From germline, CDR1 is SGHTA and CDR2 FQGTGA. The CDR3: CASSSTRGTDTQYF. The CDR3 DNA sequence: TGTGCCAGCAGCTCGACGAGAGGGACAGATACGCAGTATTTT.

The V call is TRBV5-1, the J call TRBJ1-5, with TRBD1 as a possible D gene (6 bases). The CDR3 sequence is 17 residues long. The V gene's germline CDR1 is SGHRS and CDR2 YFSETQ. Between the trimmed V and J ends, which lost 2 bases and 2 bases, there was a span of 17 bases. The CDR3 DNA is TGCGCCAGCAGCTTCCAACCGAGGGGGGCGGGCAATCAGCCCCAGCATTTT. It encodes CASSFQPRGAGNQPQHF.

This clonotype was counted only a few times. V is TRBV12-3 or TRBV12-4 and J is TRBJ1-5; D might be TRBD1 (5 bases). The V and J ends lost 0 bases and 7 bases respectively, with 16 bases between them. This CDR3 contains 16 residues. The chain's CDR3 is CASSLAMPRGGQPQHF. Here the CDR3 DNA reads TGTGCCAGCAGTTTAGCGATGCCTAGGGGAGGACAGCCCCAGCATTTT.

This clonotype has a handful of counts. The chain uses TRBV4-1 and TRBJ2-5; TRBD1 might be the D (6 bases). The CDR3 runs to 15 residues. Trimming cost V 1 base and J 0 bases, with 9 bases left between them. Germline CDR1 MGHRA, CDR2 YSYEKL. Here the CDR3 reads CASSQVRGYQETQYF. The CDR3 DNA reads TGCGCCAGCAGCCAAGTTAGGGGGTACCAAGAGACCCAGTACTTC.

This clonotype was detected a few times. The V and J genes are TRBV20-1 and TRBJ2-3; TRBD2 aligns across 8 bases. CDR1 and CDR2 from the germline V gene are DFQATT and SNEGSKA (reference sequence). V shed 0 bases, J shed 0 bases, and the junction held 5 bases outside the gene matches. The CDR3 is made up of 16 amino acids. The chain's CDR3 is CSARDPGGPSTDTQYF. In DNA form, the CDR3 reads TGCAGTGCTAGAGATCCGGGGGGGCCGAGCACAGATACGCAGTATTTT.

The gene calls are TRBV6-5 and TRBJ2-3; weak D call: TRBD1 (5 bases). The CDR3 runs 14 residues. With 0 bases removed from V and 8 bases from J, the gap between germline ends came to 12 bases. Germline assignment: CDR1 MNHEY and CDR2 SVGAGI. CDR3: CASSYSRTQGTQYF. The CDR3 coding sequence is TGTGCCAGCAGTTACTCGAGGACGCAGGGTACGCAGTATTTT.

The CDR3 region has the DNA TGTGCCAGCAGTGAATACAGGGGTGAGGGCAATCAGCCCCAGCATTTT. As protein: CASSEYRGEGNQPQHF. The chain has TRBV6-1 and TRBJ1-5; 7 nucleotides align to TRBD1. Germline lookup yields CDR1 MNHNS and CDR2 SASEGT. The V and J ends lost 2 bases and 2 bases, in that order; junction bases with no gene match: 6. The CDR3 has 16 amino acids.

This chain uses TRBV12-3 or TRBV12-4 with TRBJ1-4; no clear D gene. CDR3 length: 13 amino acids. The V and J ends lost 1 base and 8 bases respectively, with 8 bases between them. This chain's CDR3 is CASSLGRREKLFF. DNA for the CDR3: TGTGCCAGCAGTTTAGGTCGGCGGGAAAAACTGTTTTTT.

This clonotype was recorded a few times. V usage is TRBV9 and J usage is TRBJ2-1; D gene ambiguous. Deletions cut 2 bases from V and 8 bases from J, with 8 bases between. Germline V lookup: CDR1 SGDLS, CDR2 YYNGEE. CDR3 length: 12 residues. The CDR3 sequence is CASSVSTDEQFF. DNA of the CDR3: TGTGCCAGCAGCGTCAGCACCGATGAGCAGTTCTTC.

This clonotype was seen only a few times. CDR3 region: CSVDRPRGGNEQFF. The CDR3 nucleotides read TGCAGCGTTGACCGTCCCAGGGGGGGCAATGAGCAGTTCTTC. The chain joins TRBV29-1 to TRBJ2-1; D may be TRBD1 or TRBD2 (7 bases each). The germline CDR1 and CDR2 sequences are SQVTM and ANQGSEA. Trimming took 3 bases from V and 6 from J, leaving 15 bases between them. The CDR3 sequence is 14 residues long.

In its sample, this clonotype was seen a few times. The chain couples TRBV6-2 or TRBV6-3 to TRBJ1-6, with 9 bases matching TRBD1. Germline V gene sequence: CDR1 MNHEY, CDR2 SVGEGT. This CDR3 has 15 residues. Trimming removed 8 bases from V and 10 bases from J; junction bases left unmatched: 12. The DNA for the CDR3 is TGTGCCAGCGGACTCATTACAGGGGGCCTATCACCCCTCCACTTT. This translates into CASGLITGGLSPLHF.

This clonotype has just a few counts. The chain employs TRBV4-2 and TRBJ1-4; no reliable D call. Deletions cut 2 bases from V and 4 bases from J, with 11 bases between. The CDR3 is 15 amino acids. Germline V gene data show CDR1 as LGHNA and CDR2 as YNFKEQ. CDR3 loop: CASSQLQRGNEKLFF. The CDR3 nucleotides are TGTGCCAGCAGCCAACTACAGCGGGGTAATGAAAAACTGTTTTTT.

The CDR3 DNA sequence: TGTGCCAGCAGTTACACCCTCTCCTACGAGCAGTACGTC. Encoded protein: CASSYTLSYEQYV. The J gene is TRBJ2-7, the V gene TRBV6-2 or TRBV6-3; D is undetermined. Germline CDR1 reads MNHEY; CDR2 reads SVGEGT. The germline V and J ends were trimmed by 2 bases and 0 bases, with 5 bases remaining between them. CDR3 length: 13 residues.

The table lists this clonotype with many counts. V gene TRBV20-1 combines with J gene TRBJ2-3, with D possibly being TRBD1 or TRBD2 (6 bases each). V lost 3 bases and J lost 5, with 12 bases in between. Germline V lookup: CDR1 DFQATT, CDR2 SNEGSKA (reference sequence). This CDR3 region has 13 residues. The CDR3 here is CSASTGARDTQYF. CDR3 nucleotide sequence: TGCAGTGCTAGTACGGGGGCACGAGATACGCAGTATTTT.

The rearrangement uses TRBV27 and TRBJ2-2; no clear D. The V gene lost 6 bases and the J gene lost 5 bases, with 13 bases spanning the gap. The germline gives CDR1 MNHEY, CDR2 SMNVEV (reference sequence). This CDR3 is 14 amino acids long. The CDR3 protein is CASRRRPETGELFF. DNA of the CDR3: TGTGCCAGCAGGCGCCGACCGGAAACCGGGGAGCTGTTTTTT.